This is a list of T cell receptor beta chains from one sample in a study of blood T cell repertoires in COVID-19. Generated by immunoSEQ multiplex PCR, the TCRdb table keeps only in-frame clones and is missing some. This table holds roughly 230,000 clones, 65% to 85% found once. Sequencing used peripheral blood. These receptors all come from a man in his forties or fifties with acute or convalescent COVID-19. CDR3s include the opening cysteine and the closing phenylalanine or tryptophan. D genes are given only for firm matches. Some rows have no size entry. The others give once, few or many, or a class for an expanded clone.

TRBD2,TRBJ2-3,NA,TRBV6-5,15,CASRRTGLFTDTQYF,TGTGCCAGCAGGCGTACGGGACTATTCACAGATACGCAGTATTTT
NA,TRBJ2-6,few,TRBV12-2,21,CASRLQGSGIPIVCGANVLTF,TGTGCAAGTCGCTTACAGGGTAGCGGGATCCCCATAGTCTGTGGGGCCAACGTCCTGACTTTC
NA,TRBJ2-6,NA,TRBV7-8,15,CASSSVNSGANVLTF,TGTGCCAGCAGCTCAGTGAACTCTGGGGCCAACGTCCTGACTTTC
TRBD1,TRBJ1-2,NA,TRBV3-1/TRBV3-2,15,CASRWTGQNNYGYTF,TGTGCCAGCAGGTGGACAGGACAGAATAACTATGGCTACACCTTC
NA,TRBJ2-1,NA,TRBV3-1/TRBV3-2,13,CASSQDQENEQFF,TGTGCCAGCAGCCAAGATCAAGAGAATGAGCAGTTCTTC
TRBD2,TRBJ2-7,NA,TRBV11-2,15,CASSYGLAASYEQYF,TGTGCCAGCAGCTATGGACTAGCGGCCTCCTACGAGCAGTACTTC
NA,TRBJ2-1,once,TRBV27,15,CASSPGTGRGNEQFF,TGTGCCAGCAGCCCCGGGACTGGGCGTGGGAATGAGCAGTTCTTC
NA,TRBJ1-5,large,TRBV27,15,CASSSGTYSNQPQHF,TGTGCCAGCAGTAGCGGGACATACAGCAATCAGCCCCAGCATTTT
NA,TRBJ2-7,NA,TRBV7-2,14,CASSADGQNYEQYF,TGTGCCAGCAGCGCAGACGGACAGAACTACGAGCAGTACTTC
NA,TRBJ1-1,NA,TRBV11-1,13,CASSLFSVTEAFF,TGTGCCAGCAGCTTATTTAGCGTCACTGAAGCTTTCTTT
NA,TRBJ1-5,NA,TRBV3-1/TRBV3-2,12,CASSLGNQPQHF,TGTGCCAGCAGCCTAGGCAATCAGCCCCAGCATTTT
TRBD2,TRBJ2-5,NA,TRBV18,16,CASSPGFGREQETQYF,TGTGCCAGCTCACCAGGATTCGGGAGGGAACAAGAGACCCAGTACTTC
NA,TRBJ2-1,NA,TRBV5-1,15,CASSLGRESYNEQFF,TGCGCCAGCAGCTTGGGTAGAGAGTCCTACAATGAGCAGTTCTTC
NA,TRBJ1-5,NA,TRBV19,15,CASSPTGLGNQPQHF,TGTGCCAGTAGTCCAACAGGCTTGGGCAATCAGCCCCAGCATTTT
NA,TRBJ1-2,NA,TRBV7-2,15,CASSLGFGQGYGYTF,NA
NA,TRBJ2-1,NA,TRBV7-2,16,CASSVLPGQGWDEQFF,TGTGCCAGCAGCGTACTACCGGGACAAGGTTGGGATGAGCAGTTCTTC
TRBD2,TRBJ2-7,NA,TRBV28,15,CASSPEREGFYEQYF,TGTGCCAGCAGCCCGGAGCGGGAGGGGTTCTACGAGCAGTACTTC
NA,TRBJ2-7,NA,TRBV12-3/TRBV12-4,13,CASSFKRTSGQYF,TGTGCCAGCAGTTTCAAGCGAACCTCGGGGCAGTACTTC
NA,TRBJ2-2,NA,TRBV19,15,CASSNIQGPTGELFF,TGTGCCAGTAGTAATATTCAGGGTCCCACCGGGGAGCTGTTTTTT
NA,TRBJ2-7,NA,TRBV5-1,15,CASSLGGGQTYEQYF,TGCGCCAGCAGCTTGGGGGGTGGACAAACCTACGAGCAGTACTTC
NA,TRBJ1-5,NA,TRBV5-1,14,CASSVGSAGQPQHF,TGCGCCAGCAGCGTCGGCTCCGCGGGGCAGCCCCAGCATTTT
TRBD2,TRBJ2-3,NA,TRBV6-2/TRBV6-3,18,CASSYPSGESLETDTQYF,TGTGCCAGCAGTTATCCTAGCGGGGAGTCTTTAGAAACGGATACGCAGTATTTT
NA,TRBJ1-3,NA,TRBV11-2,15,CASSFAGDSGNTIYF,TGTGCCAGCAGCTTTGCAGGCGACTCTGGAAACACCATATATTTT
NA,TRBJ2-7,NA,TRBV5-8,13,CASSLGTPVEQYF,TGTGCCAGCAGCTTGGGTACTCCCGTGGAGCAGTACTTC
TRBD1,TRBJ2-6,NA,TRBV5-4,16,CASSIHRGAGANVLTF,TGTGCCAGCAGCATCCACAGGGGCGCGGGGGCCAACGTCCTGACTTTC
NA,TRBJ1-1,NA,TRBV19,14,CASSKGNLGTEAFF,TGTGCCAGTAGTAAGGGGAACCTGGGGACTGAAGCTTTCTTT
NA,TRBJ1-1,NA,TRBV11-2,14,CASSRELGETEAFF,TGTGCCAGCAGCCGAGAATTAGGGGAAACTGAAGCTTTCTTT
TRBD2,TRBJ2-7,once,TRBV18,16,CASSPPGLAGGYEQYF,TGTGCCAGCTCACCACCGGGACTAGCGGGGGGCTACGAGCAGTACTTC
NA,TRBJ1-3,NA,TRBV24-1,17,CATSELWRQSSGNTIYF,TGTGCCACCAGTGAATTATGGCGACAGAGCTCTGGAAACACCATATATTTT
TRBD1,TRBJ1-1,NA,TRBV10-3,13,CATQQGANTEAFF,TGTGCCACCCAACAGGGGGCAAACACTGAAGCTTTCTTT
NA,TRBJ1-4,once,TRBV6-5,14,CASTLGGRNEKLFF,TGTGCCAGCACCCTGGGGGGAAGGAATGAAAAACTGTTTTTT
TRBD1,TRBJ2-6,NA,TRBV19,16,CASSIATGDGANVLTF,TGTGCCAGTAGTATAGCGACAGGGGATGGGGCCAACGTCCTGACTTTC
NA,TRBJ1-4,few,TRBV29-1,11,CSVEDLEKLFF,TGCAGCGTTGAAGATCTCGAAAAACTGTTTTTT
NA,TRBJ2-7,NA,TRBV19,13,CASGGAQSYEQYF,TGTGCCAGTGGAGGGGCCCAATCCTACGAGCAGTACTTC
TRBD2,TRBJ2-7,NA,TRBV4-3,16,CASSQDPASGTYEQYF,TGCGCCAGCAGCCAAGATCCTGCTAGCGGGACCTACGAGCAGTACTTC
NA,TRBJ1-2,NA,TRBV7-2,17,CASSLVSGQPALYGYTF,TGTGCCAGCAGCTTAGTGTCCGGACAGCCCGCACTCTATGGCTACACCTTC
TRBD1,TRBJ1-2,few,TRBV27,15,CASSFAGTGGNGYTF,TGTGCCAGCAGTTTTGCCGGGACAGGGGGGAATGGCTACACCTTC
NA,TRBJ1-1,NA,TRBV5-1,13,CASSLVDKSEAFF,TGCGCCAGCAGCTTGGTCGACAAGTCTGAAGCTTTCTTT
TRBD2,TRBJ2-7,NA,TRBV5-1,14,CASSGLAGVGEQYF,TGCGCCAGCAGTGGACTAGCGGGAGTAGGGGAGCAGTACTTC
TRBD1,TRBJ2-7,few,TRBV5-1,14,CASSQGQDPLEQYF,TGCGCCAGCAGCCAGGGACAGGACCCTTTAGAGCAGTACTTC
NA,TRBJ2-2,NA,TRBV11-2,16,CASGQTGNANTGELFF,TGTGCCAGCGGCCAGACGGGTAACGCGAACACCGGGGAGCTGTTTTTT
NA,TRBJ2-5,NA,TRBV6-4,13,CASSRSVEETQYF,TGTGCCAGCTCGCGGTCGGTTGAAGAGACCCAGTACTTC